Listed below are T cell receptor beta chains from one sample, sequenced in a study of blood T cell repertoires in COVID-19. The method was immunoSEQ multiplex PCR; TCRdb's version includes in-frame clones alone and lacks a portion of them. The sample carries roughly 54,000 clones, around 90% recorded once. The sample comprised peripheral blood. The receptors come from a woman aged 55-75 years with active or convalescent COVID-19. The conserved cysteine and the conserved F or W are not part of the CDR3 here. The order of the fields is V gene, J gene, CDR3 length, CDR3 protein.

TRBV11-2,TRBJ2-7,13,ASSPLPTRGYEQY
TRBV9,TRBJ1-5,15,ASRQWTGDGSNQPQH
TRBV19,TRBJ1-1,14,ASSIAPGWGRTEAF
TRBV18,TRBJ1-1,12,ASSQREGNTEAF
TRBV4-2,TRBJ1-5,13,ASSQAGQTNQPQH
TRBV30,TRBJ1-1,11,AWGQNMNTEAF
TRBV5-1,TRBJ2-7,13,ASSLQSGGASEQY
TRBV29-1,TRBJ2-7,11,SVEAGVGYEQY
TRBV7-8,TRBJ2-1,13,ASSLGTSGNNEQF
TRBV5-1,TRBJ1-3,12,ASSLGDNGNTIY
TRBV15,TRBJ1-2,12,ATSRRTGDYGYT
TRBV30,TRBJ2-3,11,AWRTYYEDTQY
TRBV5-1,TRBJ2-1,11,ASGTSGYNEQF
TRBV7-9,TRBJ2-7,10,ASSDSSYEQY
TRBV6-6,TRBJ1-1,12,ASRVQGAGTEAF
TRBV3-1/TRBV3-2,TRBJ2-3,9,ASGVADTQY
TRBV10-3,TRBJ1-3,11,AISDREGNTIY
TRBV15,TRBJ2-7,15,ATSSDSLMNGRYEQY
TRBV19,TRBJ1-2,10,ASREGSGGYT
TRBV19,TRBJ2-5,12,ASSMQGSQETQY
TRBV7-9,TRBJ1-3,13,ASSSSQGSGNTIY
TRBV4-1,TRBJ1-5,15,ASSQETGGYSNQPQH
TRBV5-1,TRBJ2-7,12,ASSFLDSSYEQY
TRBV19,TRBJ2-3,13,ASSMGASVTDTQY
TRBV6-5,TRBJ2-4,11,ASLDRVRDIQY
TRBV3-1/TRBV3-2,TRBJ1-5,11,ASSQGANQPQH
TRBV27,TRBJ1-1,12,ASSLRQGLTEAF
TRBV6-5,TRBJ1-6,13,ASSSRTGLNSPLH
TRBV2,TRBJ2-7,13,ASSESGSLVYEQY
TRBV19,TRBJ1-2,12,ASTTDRKNYGYT
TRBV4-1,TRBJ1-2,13,ASSQETGASYGYT
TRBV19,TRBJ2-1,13,ASSIAGGFYNEQF
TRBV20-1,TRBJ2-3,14,SASRTSGGVTDTQY
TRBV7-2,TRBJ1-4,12,ASSLARQDLKLF
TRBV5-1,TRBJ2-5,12,ASSVSSGGETQY
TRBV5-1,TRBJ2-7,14,ASSTGQGGGSYEQY
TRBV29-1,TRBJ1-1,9,SVNRGWQAF